The 5 T cell receptor beta chains below come from one sample, sequenced in a study of cytomegalovirus exposure and HLA in healthy donors. The PCR employed 60 Vbeta primers together with 13 Jbeta primers. Profiled with immunoSEQ multiplex PCR; TCRdb holds only in-frame clones, not every one. This sample has some 200,000 clones; 76% occur once, and the top ten carry 0.63%. Sequences were obtained from PBMCs. These receptors were obtained from a young man in good health and CMV-seronegative.

The chain uses TRBV19 and TRBJ1-1; D ambiguous. Trimming took 3 bases from V and 4 from J, leaving 9 bases between them. Germline-derived CDR1 and CDR2 are LNHDA and SQIVND (reference sequence). CDR3 size: 13 residues. The DNA for the CDR3 is TGTGCCAGTAGTATGAGGGAGTCCACTGAAGCTTTCTTT. Translated, it gives CASSMRESTEAFF. The complete variable domain, with remaining parts taken from reference TRBV19 and TRBJ1-1, reads DGGITQSPKYLFRKEGQNVTLSCEQNLNHDAMYWYRQDPGQGLRLIYYSQIVNDFQKGDIAEGYSVSREKKESFPLTVTSAQKNPTAFYLCASSMRESTEAFFGQGTRLTVV.

The chain links TRBV19 to TRBJ1-1, with D uncertain. The CDR3 sequence is 13 residues long. V was cut by 5 bases and J by 1 base, with 8 bases left in between. Germline CDR1 is LNHDA and CDR2 is SQIVND (reference sequence). The CDR3 reads CASSLQANTEAFF. In DNA, the CDR3 is TGTGCCAGTAGTCTGCAGGCGAACACTGAAGCTTTCTTT.

This chain joins TRBV6-5 and TRBJ1-5; 9 nucleotides line up with TRBD1. The J segment lost 6 bases and the V segment lost 6 bases, leaving 6 bases of the junction unmatched. This CDR3 is 14 amino acids long. Germline V gene sequence: CDR1 MNHEY, CDR2 SVGAGI. The chain's CDR3 is CASSLQGAAQPQHF. DNA of the CDR3: TGTGCCAGCAGCCTACAGGGGGCGGCTCAGCCCCAGCATTTT.

The chain recombines TRBV5-8 with TRBJ1-2; D may be TRBD1 (6 bases). The CDR3 runs 15 residues. Between the trimmed V and J ends, which lost 7 bases and 3 bases, there was a span of 19 bases. The V gene's germline CDR1 is SGHTS and CDR2 YDEGEE. The CDR3 region has the DNA TGTGCCAGCCTGACATATGGGGGCCCAGACTATGGCTACACCTTC. It yields the protein CASLTYGGPDYGYTF.

This clone was detected a few times. This rearrangement joins TRBV5-6 to TRBJ1-3; D gene unclear. CDR3 length: 15 residues. CDR1 SGHDT and CDR2 YYEEEE come from the germline V gene. The V gene lost 0 bases and the J gene lost 0 bases, with 7 bases spanning the gap. The CDR3 reads CASSLAQVSGNTIYF. CDR3 nucleotides: TGTGCCAGCAGCTTGGCCCAGGTCTCTGGAAACACCATATATTTT.